The next 4 T cell receptor beta chains were all read from a single sample in a study of cytomegalovirus exposure and HLA in healthy donors. PCR primers comprised 60 Vbeta and 13 Jbeta primers. The assay was immunoSEQ multiplex PCR, and TCRdb's table has in-frame clones only and misses some. The table has about 190,000 clones, around 80% seen once; the top ten hold about 2.2%. Source material: PBMCs. These TCRs come from a woman under 40 in good health and CMV-seronegative.

This rearrangement joins TRBV4-3 to TRBJ1-5; D is unclear. V was trimmed by 1 base and J by 3 bases, leaving 10 bases between them. Germline V gives CDR1 LGHNA, CDR2 YSLEER. This CDR3 contains 15 residues. CDR3 nucleotides: TGCGCCAGCAGCCAAGGGAACAGCCACAATCAGCCCCAGCATTTT. Protein sequence: CASSQGNSHNQPQHF.

This clone was detected a few times. V gene TRBV7-8 combines with J gene TRBJ1-2, with D unresolved. The germline V and J ends were trimmed by 5 bases and 3 bases, with 10 bases remaining between them. Per the germline V gene, CDR1 is SGHVS and CDR2 is FQNEAQ. The CDR3 consists of 13 residues. CDR3 DNA: TGTGCCAGCAGCCCGATCGGGGACTATGGCTACACCTTC. It translates to CASSPIGDYGYTF.

The chain couples TRBV28 to TRBJ2-7, with 9 bases fitting TRBD2. J gave up 2 bases and V 8 bases, and 7 bases lay outside the gene matches. The V gene's germline CDR1 is MDHEN and CDR2 SYDVKM. The CDR3 has 14 amino acids. In DNA, the CDR3 is TGTGCCAGCTTTACTAGCGGGCTTACCTACGAGCAGTACTTC. Amino acid sequence: CASFTSGLTYEQYF.

V is TRBV27 and J is TRBJ1-6, with unresolved D. The CDR3 totals 14 residues. Trimming cost V 5 bases and J 10 bases, with 15 bases left between them. Germline CDR1 and CDR2: MNHEY and SMNVEV (reference sequence). CDR3 DNA: TGTGCCAGCAGTCAGACAACCCTTGGGTCACCCCTCCACTTT. Encoded protein: CASSQTTLGSPLHF.